These 9 T cell receptor beta chains came from one sample sequenced in a study of blood T cells in healthy people across ages. The authors ran a second PCR of about 6 to 11 cycles using a sample-barcoded 5' primer and a J-beta primer mix. TCRdb reprocessed the 5' RACE reads via MiXCR and lists one record per CDR3 protein. The top ten hold under 9.5% of the sample, which has 600,000 to 850,000 distinct CDR3 sequences, 25% seen once. Another study also made use of these data, one on T cells of mothers and their children.

Sequenced sample: blood. These receptors were taken from a boy younger than 18 in good health.

The chain links TRBV4-1 to TRBJ2-2, with D hard to call. V was cut by 3 bases and J by 7 bases, with 9 bases left in between. CDR3 length equals 13 residues. Per germline, CDR1 MGHRA and CDR2 YSYEKL. CDR3: CASSQTGGGELFF. In DNA, the CDR3 is TGCGCCAGCAGCCAGACTGGCGGCGGGGAGCTGTTTTTT.

The chain has TRBV10-2 and TRBJ2-5; tentatively, D is TRBD1 or TRBD2 (5 bases each). TRBJ2-7 explains the end of the DNA better; the J call may be wrong. Germline V lookup: CDR1 WSHSY, CDR2 SAAADI. The CDR3 consists of 14 residues. The CDR3 region has the DNA TGCGCCACCCGGATGGGGGATCCCTCCTACGAGCAGTACTTC. It codes for CATRMGDPSYEQYF.

The CDR3 is CATSDLGDRGFQGSYTF. The CDR3 DNA reads TGTGCCACCAGTGATTTAGGAGACAGGGGGTTTCAGGGGAGCTACACCTTC. V and J are TRBV24-1 and TRBJ1-2, with TRBD1 matching 9 bases. J gave up 9 bases and V 1 base, and 14 bases lay outside the gene matches. Germline V lookup: CDR1 KGHDR, CDR2 SFDVKD. The CDR3 spans 17 residues.

The gene calls are TRBV20-1 and TRBJ2-5, with a possible D match to TRBD1 (6 bases). The last part of the DNA fits TRBJ2-7 better; the J call may be wrong. The CDR3 runs 16 residues. The germline V gene has CDR1 DFQATT and CDR2 SNEGSKA (reference sequence). The CDR3 is CSASRDKLLGDYEQYF. DNA of the CDR3: TGCAGTGCTAGTAGGGACAAGCTCCTAGGAGATTACGAGCAGTACTTC.

The rearrangement joins TRBV15 to TRBJ2-1; TRBD1 might be the D (6 bases). Germline V gene data show CDR1 as LNHNV and CDR2 as YYDKDF (reference sequence). Trimming stripped 8 bases from V and 0 bases from J, with 11 bases between. This CDR3 comprises 14 residues. CDR3: CATFGQSSYNEQFF. Here the CDR3 DNA reads TGTGCCACCTTTGGACAGAGCTCCTACAATGAGCAGTTCTTC.

This clonotype was counted only a few times. The chain recombines TRBV4-3 with TRBJ2-7, with a weak D call TRBD2 (5 bases). The CDR3 spans 14 residues. Trimming left V 0 bases short and J 4 bases short, with 10 bases between. Germline V gene data show CDR1 as LGHNA and CDR2 as YSLEER. Here the CDR3 reads CASSQDGSGYEQYF. The CDR3 coding sequence is TGCGCCAGCAGCCAAGATGGGTCGGGGTACGAGCAGTACTTC.

There are a few counts of this clonotype. The chain uses TRBV7-2 and TRBJ1-6, with D possibly matching TRBD1 (5 bases). Germline V gives CDR1 SGHTA, CDR2 FQGNSA. V was trimmed by 6 bases and J by 10 bases, leaving 19 bases between them. The CDR3 sequence is 15 residues long. The CDR3 region has the DNA TGTGCCAGCAGTACCCGGGAGGGGAGTATATCACCCCTCCACTTT. As protein: CASSTREGSISPLHF.

The chain's CDR3 is CASSPAMGLHPELFF. The CDR3 bases are TGTGCCAGCAGCCCCGCAATGGGACTTCATCCGGAGCTGTTTTTT. V is TRBV28 and J is TRBJ2-2, with D perhaps TRBD2 (6 bases). Germline loops: CDR1 MDHEN, CDR2 SYDVKM. V gave up 6 bases and J gave up 10 bases, with 21 bases separating them. This CDR3 contains 15 residues.

The rearrangement links TRBV7-2 to TRBJ2-2, with TRBD2 matching 12 bases. V lost 2 bases to trimming and J lost 4 bases; unmatched junction nucleotides: 11. This CDR3 is 19 amino acids long. From germline, CDR1 is SGHTA and CDR2 FQGNSA. CDR3 protein: CASSLTLTSGGKGTGELFF. CDR3 bases: TGTGCCAGCAGCTTAACGTTGACTAGCGGGGGCAAGGGCACCGGGGAGCTGTTTTTT.